These 15 T cell receptor beta chains were all obtained from the same sample, sequenced in a study of cytomegalovirus exposure and HLA in healthy donors. Primers for the PCR totalled 60 Vbeta and 13 Jbeta. Data came from immunoSEQ multiplex PCR; TCRdb stores just in-frame clones and leaves some out. This repertoire shows 120,000 to 150,000 clones, 70% to 80% found once; its top ten account for 4.5% to 6%. Sequencing input: PBMCs. These TCRs come from a woman aged 45-59 years in good health and CMV-seronegative.

The rearrangement joins TRBV28 to TRBJ1-4; TRBD1 matches 10 bases. The CDR3 is made up of 16 amino acids. Germline assignment: CDR1 MDHEN and CDR2 SYDVKM. V lost 6 bases and J lost 0; bases outside the gene matches: 4. CDR3 residues: CASSPDRGSTNEKLFF. CDR3 DNA sequence: TGTGCCAGCAGCCCGGACAGGGGGTCAACTAATGAAAAACTGTTTTTT.

This chain links TRBV6-1 with TRBJ2-4; D gene uncertain. CDR1 MNHNS and CDR2 SASEGT come from the germline V gene. The CDR3 contains 15 residues. V lost 5 bases to trimming and J lost 0 bases, with 11 bases between them. The chain's CDR3 is CASSPTNLAKNIQYF. The CDR3 DNA reads TGTGCCAGCAGTCCTACCAACCTAGCCAAAAACATTCAGTACTTC.

J is TRBJ1-1 and V is TRBV4-1; D gene unclear. The CDR3 is 13 residues long. Germline V gene lookup returns CDR1 MGHRA and CDR2 YSYEKL. Between the trimmed V and J ends, which lost 4 bases and 5 bases, there was a span of 11 bases. The CDR3 nucleotides are TGCGCCAGCAGCCGAATAGGAGGGACTGAAGCTTTCTTT. Encoded protein: CASSRIGGTEAFF.

The rearrangement joins TRBV7-9 to TRBJ1-5; D not certain. Germline lookup yields CDR1 SEHNR and CDR2 FQNEAQ (reference sequence). This CDR3 region has 13 residues. V shed 5 bases and J shed 5 bases, with 10 bases lying between them. The CDR3 reads CASSLEGDQPQHF. The CDR3 nucleotides are TGTGCCAGCAGCCTGGAAGGAGATCAGCCCCAGCATTTT. Full variable domain (rest looked up from reference TRBV7-9 and TRBJ1-5): DTGVSQNPRHKITKRGQNVTFRCDPISEHNRLYWYRQTLGQGPEFLTYFQNEAQLEKSRLLSDRFSAERPKGSFSTLEIQRTEQGDSAMYLCASSLEGDQPQHFGDGTRLSIL.

The genes are TRBV5-1 and TRBJ1-1, with D possibly matching TRBD1 (5 bases). CDR3 length equals 15 residues. Trimming pared 0 bases from V and 0 bases from J, leaving 9 bases between. CDR1 is SGHRS, CDR2 YFSETQ, per germline. The CDR3 DNA follows: TGCGCCAGCAGCTTGGGCGGGGGACTGAACACTGAAGCTTTCTTT. Protein sequence: CASSLGGGLNTEAFF. The full variable domain, in which reference TRBV5-1 and TRBJ1-1 provide the parts outside the CDR3, is KAGVTQTPRYLIKTRGQQVTLSCSPISGHRSVSWYQQTPGQGLQFLFEYFSETQRNKGNFPGRFSGRQFSNSRSEMNVSTLELGDSALYLCASSLGGGLNTEAFFGQGTRLTVV.

The gene calls are TRBV11-2 and TRBJ2-3; 8 bases fit TRBD1. Per germline, CDR1 SGHAT and CDR2 FQNNGV. The CDR3 has 14 residues. V dropped 4 bases and J dropped 7; count of bases not matched to a gene: 7. The DNA for the CDR3 is TGTGCCAGCAGCTCACCCCGGGACAGGAATACGCAGTATTTT. Residues: CASSSPRDRNTQYF. Full variable domain (outside the CDR3, taken from reference TRBV11-2 and TRBJ2-3): EAGVAQSPRYKIIEKRQSVAFWCNPISGHATLYWYQQILGQGPKLLIQFQNNGVVDDSQLPKDRFSAERLKGVDSTLKIQPAKLEDSAVYLCASSSPRDRNTQYFGPGTRLTVL.

This clone was observed once. The CDR3 DNA reads TGCGCCAGCAGCTTGGAAGGAGAGTCTCGCTACACCTTC. It codes for CASSLEGESRYTF. J is TRBJ1-2 and V is TRBV5-1, with unresolved D. The germline V and J ends were trimmed by 0 bases and 9 bases, with 12 bases remaining between them. Germline lookup yields CDR1 SGHRS and CDR2 YFSETQ. CDR3 length: 13 residues.

The rearrangement joins TRBV12-5 to TRBJ2-5, with D tentatively TRBD1 (5 bases). Germline lookup yields CDR1 LGHNT and CDR2 FRNRAP. Deletions cut 3 bases from V and 4 bases from J, with 9 bases between. CDR3 length: 13 amino acids. The CDR3 region is CASGLGVRETQYF. CDR3 nucleotide sequence: TGTGCTAGTGGTTTAGGGGTTCGAGAGACCCAGTACTTC.

The chain links TRBV5-6 to TRBJ1-5, with D possibly matching TRBD1 (6 bases). Trimming left V 4 bases short and J 0 bases short, with 14 bases between. Germline V lookup: CDR1 SGHDT, CDR2 YYEEEE. The CDR3 is 16 amino acids. In DNA form, the CDR3 reads TGTGCCAGCAGCAAAGGGACACCTTATAGCAATCAGCCCCAGCATTTT. Its translation is CASSKGTPYSNQPQHF.

This sequence joins TRBV10-3 and TRBJ2-1; TRBD2 might be the D (7 bases). There are 13 residues in the CDR3. Trimming removed 4 bases at V and 9 bases at J, with 13 bases between. Germline V CDR1 and CDR2: ENHRY, SYGVKD. The CDR3 sequence: CAISGAGEGEQFF. The CDR3 DNA reads TGTGCCATCAGTGGTGCAGGGGAGGGTGAGCAGTTCTTC.

There are a few counts of this clone. The CDR3 bases are TGTGCCAGCAGCCAACGGACAGGGAACTATGGCTACACCTTC. Translated, it gives CASSQRTGNYGYTF. The chain uses TRBV7-8 and TRBJ1-2, with 8 bases matching TRBD1. CDR1 and CDR2 from the germline V gene are SGHVS and FQNEAQ. CDR3 length equals 14 residues. With V trimmed by 5 bases and J by 2 bases, 4 bases remained unmatched.

The chain couples TRBV6-1 to TRBJ1-5; 8 bases map to TRBD1. The V gene's germline CDR1 is MNHNS and CDR2 SASEGT. CDR3 length equals 14 residues. J gave up 7 bases and V 7 bases, and 9 bases lay outside the gene matches. In nucleotides, the CDR3 is TGTGCCAGCACTCGATCGACAGGGGACCAGCCCCAGCATTTT. Protein product: CASTRSTGDQPQHF.

This chain joins TRBV10-3 and TRBJ1-1; D unresolved. The CDR3 is 15 residues long. Germline lookup yields CDR1 ENHRY and CDR2 SYGVKD. With 4 bases removed from V and 6 bases from J, the gap between germline ends came to 18 bases. CDR3 loop: CAISAVDKAIPEAFF. The CDR3 bases are TGTGCCATCAGTGCAGTAGACAAGGCGATACCTGAAGCTTTCTTT.

The V and J genes are TRBV19 and TRBJ2-2; D possibly corresponds to TRBD1 (5 bases). Germline CDR1 and CDR2: LNHDA and SQIVND (reference sequence). Deletions cut 5 bases from V and 5 bases from J, with 15 bases between. CDR3 length: 15 residues. The CDR3 loop reads CASSAQGLLTGELFF. The CDR3 region has the DNA TGTGCCAGTAGTGCGCAGGGTCTCCTTACCGGGGAGCTGTTTTTT.

This clone was seen only a few times. V and J are TRBV19 and TRBJ2-2, with TRBD2 matching 14 bases. With 4 bases clipped from V and 5 bases from J, the junction kept 3 bases outside the gene matches. Germline V CDR1 and CDR2: LNHDA, SQIVND (reference sequence). The CDR3 extends over 16 amino acids. The CDR3 reads CASSTGLAGDTGELFF. CDR3 in DNA: TGTGCCAGTAGTACGGGACTAGCGGGGGATACCGGGGAGCTGTTTTTT.